A selection of T cell receptor beta chains follows, all from one sample in a study of blood T cell repertoires in COVID-19. TCRdb keeps only in-frame clones here, not all; method: immunoSEQ multiplex PCR. The profile shows some 300,000 clones, 88% of them singletons. The sample consisted of PBMCs or T cells enriched from blood (not recorded which). Every receptor here comes from a woman aged 25 to 39 who had recovered from COVID-19. The CDR3 runs from the conserved cysteine through the conserved F or W. A D gene is named only where the DNA matches it firmly. Size is stated for part of the rows, as once, few or many counts, or as a class when the clone is expanded.

NA	TRBV3-1/TRBV3-2	TRBJ1-2	NA	CASSLTPEDGYTF	TGTGCCAGCAGCTTGACCCCCGAGGATGGCTACACCTTC
NA	TRBV5-4	TRBJ2-2	NA	CASSLGGPYDTGELFF	TGTGCCAGCAGCTTGGGGGGGCCTTATGACACCGGGGAGCTGTTTTTT
TRBD1	TRBV7-9	TRBJ2-1	NA	CASSLPPPQGPDNEQFF	TGTGCCAGCAGCTTACCCCCCCCACAGGGGCCTGACAATGAGCAGTTCTTC
TRBD1	TRBV28	TRBJ2-5	NA	CASSPTTGVLETQYF	TGTGCCAGCAGTCCCACGACAGGGGTTCTGGAGACCCAGTACTTC
TRBD1	TRBV5-1	TRBJ1-4	NA	CASSLGQGETNEKLFF	TGCGCCAGCAGCTTGGGGCAGGGGGAAACTAATGAAAAACTGTTTTTT
TRBD1	TRBV6-5	TRBJ1-5	NA	CASNAGQSNQPQHF	TGTGCCAGCAACGCGGGACAGAGTAATCAGCCCCAGCATTTT
NA	TRBV16	TRBJ2-7	NA	CASSPGADNYEQYF	TGTGCCAGCAGCCCCGGTGCAGACAACTACGAGCAGTACTTC
NA	TRBV11-3	TRBJ2-4	NA	CASSLGALAKNIQYF	TGTGCCAGCAGCTTAGGGGCCCTAGCCAAAAACATTCAGTACTTC
NA	TRBV11-2	TRBJ2-4	NA	CASSLIPTGPKNIQYF	TGTGCCAGCAGCTTAATCCCAACTGGTCCCAAAAACATTCAGTACTTC
NA	TRBV27	TRBJ1-4	NA	CASSRQVATNEKLFF	TGTGCCAGCAGCCGACAGGTTGCAACTAATGAAAAACTGTTTTTT
NA	TRBV12-1	TRBJ2-5	NA	CASSFSTNRELYQETQYF	TGTGCCAGCAGCTTTTCGACGAACAGGGAATTGTACCAAGAGACCCAGTACTTC
TRBD1	TRBV3-1/TRBV3-2	TRBJ1-2	NA	CASSPSGQNYGYTF	TGTGCCAGCAGCCCCTCGGGACAGAACTATGGCTACACCTTC
NA	TRBV27	TRBJ1-1	few	CASSFSQNTEAFF	TGTGCCAGCAGTTTTTCCCAGAACACTGAAGCTTTCTTT
TRBD1	TRBV5-5	TRBJ1-1	NA	CASRLEGARDLNTEAFF	TGTGCCAGCAGGTTAGAGGGGGCCAGAGACTTGAACACTGAAGCTTTCTTT
TRBD2	TRBV6-5	TRBJ2-5	NA	CASSFLAGGYKETQYF	TGTGCCAGCAGTTTTCTAGCGGGAGGGTATAAAGAGACCCAGTACTTC
TRBD2	TRBV4-3	TRBJ2-4	NA	CASSLGVAGNIQYF	TGCGCCAGCAGTCTAGGGGTAGCGGGGAACATTCAGTACTTC
NA	TRBV7-2	TRBJ2-1	NA	CASSYDSNPNNEQFF	TGTGCCAGCAGCTACGACAGCAACCCGAACAATGAGCAGTTCTTC
TRBD1	TRBV18	TRBJ1-2	NA	CASSPFRQGLNYGYTF	TGTGCCAGCTCACCATTCCGACAGGGACTTAACTATGGCTACACCTTC
NA	TRBV20-1	TRBJ1-1	NA	CSAHMNTEAFF	TGCAGTGCCCACATGAACACTGAAGCTTTCTTT
NA	TRBV9	TRBJ2-2	NA	CASSAQNRAGELFF	TGTGCCAGCAGCGCCCAAAATCGGGCCGGGGAGCTGTTTTTT
NA	TRBV9	TRBJ1-4	NA	CASSVAGNRANEKLFF	TGTGCCAGCAGCGTCGCCGGAAACAGGGCTAATGAAAAACTGTTTTTT
TRBD2	TRBV3-1/TRBV3-2	TRBJ2-7	NA	CASSHGTSGSSEQYF	TGTGCCAGCAGCCATGGGACTAGCGGGAGTTCCGAGCAGTACTTC
NA	TRBV6-5	TRBJ1-2	NA	CASTPSLGVGYTF	TGTGCCAGCACCCCCAGCCTGGGAGTTGGCTACACCTTC
TRBD1	TRBV2	TRBJ1-4	NA	CASTGTGGPATNEKLFF	TGTGCCAGCACTGGGACAGGGGGTCCTGCAACTAATGAAAAACTGTTTTTT
TRBD2	TRBV5-1	TRBJ2-3	NA	CASSWGPSGRAKDTQYF	TGCGCCAGCAGCTGGGGGCCTAGCGGGAGGGCAAAAGATACGCAGTATTTT
TRBD2	TRBV28	TRBJ2-7	NA	CASSPPGNWGGSSYEQYF	TGTGCCAGCAGTCCCCCAGGGAATTGGGGCGGGAGCTCCTACGAGCAGTACTTC
NA	TRBV7-2	TRBJ1-5	once	CASSLSGAQGLNQPQHF	TGTGCCAGCAGCTTAAGTGGGGCGCAAGGTCTGAATCAGCCCCAGCATTTT